These 9 T cell receptor beta chains were sequenced from one sample in a study of CD8 T cells in ankylosing spondylitis. Points from the study as a whole: Characteristic of ankylosing spondylitis blood, it appeared, was a TCR beta motif comprising fewer than 10 highly homologous variants.

Their target antigens are unknown. TCRdb independently ran MiXCR on the 5' RACE reads; one entry per CDR3 protein. Among some 200,000 distinct CDR3 sequences listed, 7.3% were seen once. The sample taken for sequencing was blood, either unsorted or a sorted T cell fraction (not recorded which). These receptors were taken from a male donor with ankylosing spondylitis.

This clonotype occurred many times. The V call is TRBV4-2, the J call TRBJ2-2; TRBD1 aligns across 7 bases. The germline CDR1 and CDR2 sequences are LGHNA and YNFKEQ. This CDR3 region has 15 residues. The J segment lost 5 bases and the V segment lost 1 base, leaving 4 bases of the junction unmatched. The CDR3 sequence: CASSQGGQLTGELFF. DNA of the CDR3: TGTGCCAGCAGCCAAGGGGGACAGCTTACCGGGGAGCTGTTTTTT.

This clonotype has at least ten counts. The chain has TRBV29-1 and TRBJ1-2; TRBD1 might be the D (6 bases). The V gene lost 7 bases and the J gene lost 8 bases, with 17 bases spanning the gap. The germline CDR1 and CDR2 sequences are SQVTM and ANQGSEA. The CDR3 loop spans 12 amino acids. The CDR3 sequence is CSAATGNRGYTF. In DNA, the CDR3 is TGCAGCGCCGCCACAGGGAACCGCGGCTACACCTTC.

The chain links TRBV7-6 to TRBJ2-5; D remains ambiguous. V gave up 1 base and J gave up 5 bases, with 11 bases separating them. CDR1 SGHVS and CDR2 FNYEAQ come from the germline V gene. This CDR3 contains 14 residues. CDR3 protein: CASSLVGFSETQYF. In nucleotides, the CDR3 is TGTGCCAGCAGCTTAGTTGGGTTCTCGGAGACCCAGTACTTC.

This clonotype has a count of ten or more. The chain is built from TRBV28 and TRBJ2-1; 11 nucleotides align to TRBD2. J gave up 15 bases and V 6 bases, and 13 bases lay outside the gene matches. CDR3 length: 14 residues. The germline V gene encodes CDR1 MDHEN and CDR2 SYDVKM. The CDR3 DNA follows: TGTGCCAGCAGGGTGACTAGCGGGGTCCCTCGGCCGTTCTTC. This translates into CASRVTSGVPRPFF.

There are many counts of this clonotype. The genes are TRBV7-9 and TRBJ1-1; no firm D call. The V gene's germline CDR1 is SEHNR and CDR2 FQNEAQ (reference sequence). The V and J ends lost 3 bases and 4 bases respectively, with 6 bases between them. This CDR3 has 12 amino acids. The CDR3 nucleotides are TGTGCCAGCAGCTTCGGGCCCACTGAAGCTTTCTTT. Encoded protein: CASSFGPTEAFF.

This clonotype was picked up many times. The rearrangement uses TRBV4-3 and TRBJ2-7; TRBD1 is a possible D gene (5 bases). The CDR3 extends over 15 amino acids. V lost 0 bases and J 1 base, leaving 10 bases between the germline ends. Germline V gene lookup returns CDR1 LGHNA and CDR2 YSLEER. This chain's CDR3 is CASSQEAGLSYEQYF. The DNA of the CDR3 is TGCGCCAGCAGCCAAGAGGCAGGGTTATCCTACGAGCAGTACTTC.

Concerning this clonotype itself: Sequence at one end of the junction differs from germline and may be a read error. The chain couples TRBV15 to TRBJ2-2, with D perhaps TRBD1 or TRBD2 (5 bases each). The CDR3 sequence is 13 residues long. Germline-derived CDR1 and CDR2 are LNHNV and YYDKDF (reference sequence). The CDR3 DNA is TGTGCCACTCGAGGACACCTCACCGGGGAGCTGATTTTT. Translation: CATRGHLTGELIF.

This clonotype was recorded at least ten times. The chain is built from TRBV20-1 and TRBJ2-7; D tentatively fits TRBD1 or TRBD2 (7 bases each). Trimming removed 2 bases at V and 3 bases at J, with 14 bases between. The CDR3 is 14 residues long. CDR1 and CDR2 from the germline V gene are DFQATT and SNEGSKA (reference sequence). The CDR3 DNA reads as TGCAGTGCTAGACTACAGGGGAGGGTCTACGAGCAGTACTTC. Translation gives CSARLQGRVYEQYF.

This clonotype was detected many times. The chain links TRBV5-1 to TRBJ2-1; perhaps TRBD1 as D (6 bases). V was clipped by 3 bases and J by 3 bases, with 19 bases between them. This CDR3 comprises 17 residues. CDR1 SGHRS and CDR2 YFSETQ come from the germline V gene. The CDR3: CASSYSRQAKFYNEQFF. The CDR3 nucleotides are TGCGCCAGCAGCTATTCAAGACAGGCCAAATTCTACAATGAGCAGTTCTTC.